The next 29 T cell receptor beta chains were all read from a single sample in a study of blood T cells in healthy people across ages. For the second PCR, which ran for about 7 to 11 cycles, a sample-barcoded 5' primer and a J-beta primer mix were used. In TCRdb, the 5' RACE reads were re-called with MiXCR into one record per CDR3 protein. The sample includes some 900,000 distinct CDR3 sequences, 40% to 60% of them seen just once. Sequencing input: blood. Receptors originate from a man aged 30 to 45 in good health.

The table lists this clonotype with a few counts. The V call is TRBV9, the J call TRBJ1-1; maybe TRBD1 (5 bases). The germline V gene has CDR1 SGDLS and CDR2 YYNGEE. The CDR3 covers 14 residues. Trimming cost V 0 bases and J 4 bases, with 10 bases left between them. The CDR3 reads CASSVEGVGTEAFF. CDR3 coding DNA: TGTGCCAGCAGCGTAGAAGGGGTGGGCACTGAAGCTTTCTTT.

The V gene is TRBV12-3 or TRBV12-4, the J gene TRBJ2-1; D remains ambiguous. Trimming cost V 1 base and J 7 bases, with 8 bases left between them. The CDR3 is made up of 13 amino acids. CDR3 coding DNA: TGTGCCAGCAGTTTAGGGGTCCAAAATGAGCAGTTCTTC. This translates into CASSLGVQNEQFF.

The chain couples TRBV12-5 to TRBJ2-7, with D possibly being TRBD2 (5 bases). V was shortened by 1 base and J by 5 bases, with 15 bases between the two germline ends. Germline CDR1 is LGHNT and CDR2 is FRNRAP. This CDR3 region has 15 residues. This chain's CDR3 is CASGLGTSRGDEQYF. For the CDR3, the DNA is TGTGCTAGTGGTTTGGGAACGTCTCGGGGTGACGAGCAGTACTTC.

The table lists this clonotype with a few counts. The J gene is TRBJ2-1, the V gene TRBV11-3, with 8 bases matching TRBD2. Trimming removed 1 base from V and 8 bases from J; junction bases left unmatched: 4. CDR1 and CDR2 (germline): SGHNT, YENEEA. This CDR3 is 14 amino acids long. The CDR3 bases are TGTGCCAGCAGCTTAGCGGGGGGGCCCTATGAGCAGTTCTTC. Translation gives CASSLAGGPYEQFF.

This sequence joins TRBV5-1 and TRBJ2-7; TRBD1 agrees at 8 bases. V was pared by 4 bases and J by 0 bases, with 3 bases of the junction left unmatched. The CDR3 consists of 14 residues. Per germline, CDR1 SGHRS and CDR2 YFSETQ. CDR3 loop: CASSTTGGSYEQYF. In DNA form, the CDR3 reads TGCGCCAGCAGCACCACAGGGGGCTCCTACGAGCAGTACTTC.

This clonotype was counted a few times. This sequence joins TRBV11-2 and TRBJ2-4; the D gene is possibly TRBD2 (5 bases). The end of the DNA is better explained by TRBJ2-7, so the J call may be wrong. CDR1 is SGHAT, CDR2 FQNNGV, per germline. The CDR3 contains 14 residues. The CDR3 region is CASSLESGTYEQYF. As DNA, the CDR3 is TGTGCCAGCAGCTTAGAAAGCGGTACCTACGAGCAGTACTTC.

The CDR3 sequence: CASSVATGLETQYF. CDR3 DNA: TGTGCCAGCAGCGTAGCGACAGGTTTGGAGACCCAGTACTTC. V usage is TRBV9 and J usage is TRBJ2-5, with D tentatively TRBD1 (6 bases). Germline values: CDR1 SGDLS, CDR2 YYNGEE. This CDR3 comprises 14 residues. V dropped 0 bases and J dropped 5 bases, with 11 bases sitting between them.

This clonotype was detected a few times. The CDR3 loop is CSARDGAVNTEAFF. Written as DNA, the CDR3 is TGCAGTGCTAGAGATGGTGCGGTGAACACTGAAGCTTTCTTT. This chain links TRBV20-1 with TRBJ1-1; D is unclear. Germline loops: CDR1 DFQATT, CDR2 SNEGSKA (reference sequence). Trimming left V 0 bases short and J 0 bases short, with 8 bases between. This CDR3 region has 14 residues.

The gene calls are TRBV2 and TRBJ1-4; D is uncertain. Germline CDR1 reads SNHLY; CDR2 reads FYNNEI. This CDR3 is built from 15 residues. Deletions cut 6 bases from V and 7 bases from J, with 18 bases between. As DNA, the CDR3 is TGTGCCAGCAGGCCGGGCTCCGGTCGCGGTGAAAAACTGTTTTTT. As protein: CASRPGSGRGEKLFF.

This chain connects TRBV12-3 or TRBV12-4 to TRBJ1-5; tentatively, D is TRBD1 (5 bases). Trimming took 8 bases from V and 4 from J, leaving 15 bases between them. This CDR3 region has 14 residues. CDR3 sequence (DNA): TGTGCCAGCGCCTATTTGGGGGGAAATCAGCCCCAGCATTTT. Its protein product is CASAYLGGNQPQHF.

J is TRBJ2-1 and V is TRBV20-1, with D perhaps matching TRBD2 (6 bases). Germline loops: CDR1 DFQATT, CDR2 SNEGSKA (reference sequence). The ends were cut back, 6 bases at V and 6 bases at J, with 24 bases in the middle. The CDR3 covers 16 residues. CDR3 nucleotides: TGCAGTGCCCCCCGAGACGACTCACGAGCGGGCAATGAGCAGTTCTTC. Its protein is CSAPRDDSRAGNEQFF.

This clonotype was detected a few times. The chain couples TRBV4-2 to TRBJ2-1, with D possibly TRBD1 on 5 matching bases. The ends were cut back, 0 bases at V and 6 bases at J, with 15 bases in the middle. Germline lookup yields CDR1 LGHNA and CDR2 YNFKEQ. The CDR3 is 16 amino acids. In nucleotides, the CDR3 is TGTGCCAGCAGCCAAGATCGACCAGGGATGGGCAATGAGCAGTTCTTC. It codes for CASSQDRPGMGNEQFF.

This clonotype was seen a few times. The rearrangement links TRBV7-9 to TRBJ2-1, with 8 bases aligning to TRBD2. V trimming: 1 base; J trimming: 1 base; junction bases outside the gene matches: 6. The CDR3 is 17 amino acids. Per germline, CDR1 SEHNR and CDR2 FQNEAQ (reference sequence). DNA of the CDR3: TGTGCCAGCAGCTTAGGACTAGCGTTATCGTCCTACAATGAGCAGTTCTTC. Residues: CASSLGLALSSYNEQFF. Filled out from reference TRBV7-9 and TRBJ2-1, the complete variable domain reads DTGVSQNPRHKITKRGQNVTFRCDPISEHNRLYWYRQTLGQGPEFLTYFQNEAQLEKSRLLSDRFSAERPKGSFSTLEIQRTEQGDSAMYLCASSLGLALSSYNEQFFGPGTRLTVL.

Notes on this clonotype: The junction departs from germline at one end; a sequencing error may be responsible. This chain links TRBV13 with TRBJ2-1; no clear D. The CDR3 is 15 residues long. Germline CDR1 is PRHDT and CDR2 is FYEKMQ (reference sequence). CDR3 amino acids: CASSFDPSSYKEQFF. The CDR3 DNA reads TGTGCCAGCAGCTTTGACCCCAGCTCCTACAAGGAGCAGTTCTTC.

Here the CDR3 DNA reads TGTGCCAGCTCACCGACGACTCCAGCGGCACAAGAGACCCAGTACTTC. It is translated as CASSPTTPAAQETQYF. The chain recombines TRBV18 with TRBJ2-5, with D possibly TRBD2 on 5 matching bases. This CDR3 is built from 16 residues. V was pared by 3 bases and J by 2 bases, with 16 bases between. Germline V gene lookup returns CDR1 KGHSH and CDR2 LQKENI.

In DNA form, the CDR3 reads TGTGCCAGCAGTGAGCGGCTCATGGGTGGCGGTGAGCAGTTCTTC. It translates to CASSERLMGGGEQFF. The genes are TRBV2 and TRBJ2-1; D remains unclear. Looked up from germline, CDR1 is SNHLY and CDR2 is FYNNEI. The CDR3 contains 15 residues. Trimming removed 3 bases from V and 9 bases from J, with 18 bases in between.

Only a few counts were recorded for this clonotype. The chain joins TRBV27 to TRBJ2-7; 9 bases map to TRBD2. This CDR3 region has 13 residues. With 5 bases clipped from V and 7 bases from J, the junction kept 6 bases outside the gene matches. Looked up from germline, CDR1 is MNHEY and CDR2 is SMNVEV (reference sequence). CDR3 region: CASSPGLAREQYF. CDR3 sequence (DNA): TGTGCCAGCAGTCCTGGACTAGCGAGGGAGCAGTACTTC.

The chain links TRBV12-3 or TRBV12-4 to TRBJ2-7, with D maybe TRBD1 (6 bases). The CDR3 is 15 amino acids. The V gene lost 5 bases and the J gene lost 3 bases, with 17 bases spanning the gap. CDR3 DNA sequence: TGTGCCAGCAGTACCTCGACAGGAGCTGACTACGAGCAGTACTTC. Translated: CASSTSTGADYEQYF.

This clonotype has ten or more counts. This chain connects TRBV9 to TRBJ2-3; 8 bases are a match to TRBD2. There are 17 residues in the CDR3. The V segment lost 0 bases and the J segment 5 bases; nucleotides outside the gene matches: 11. Germline CDR1 is SGDLS and CDR2 is YYNGEE. CDR3 bases: TGTGCCAGCAGCGTAGATTTGACGGGGGGGCTTTTAGATACGCAGTATTTT. Translation gives CASSVDLTGGLLDTQYF.

This clonotype showed up just a few times. This rearrangement joins TRBV7-2 to TRBJ1-2; D gene ambiguous. Trimming stripped 3 bases from V and 4 bases from J, with 9 bases between. The CDR3 covers 13 residues. Germline values: CDR1 SGHTA, CDR2 FQGNSA. CDR3 protein: CASSFESGYGYTF. In nucleotides, the CDR3 is TGTGCCAGCAGCTTTGAAAGTGGCTATGGCTACACCTTC.

V usage is TRBV20-1 and J usage is TRBJ1-2, with 7 bases aligning to TRBD1. Germline assignment: CDR1 DFQATT and CDR2 SNEGSKA (reference sequence). Trimming took 3 bases from V and 4 from J; bases not matched to a gene: 5. This CDR3 has 13 amino acids. CDR3 nucleotide sequence: TGCAGTGCTAGGGAGGACAGGAGCTATGGCTACACCTTC. Translated, it gives CSAREDRSYGYTF.

V usage is TRBV29-1 and J usage is TRBJ2-3, with 9 positions matching TRBD2. CDR1 SQVTM and CDR2 ANQGSEA come from the germline V gene. Trimming cost V 2 bases and J 0 bases; bases outside gene matches: 0. The CDR3 extends over 14 amino acids. The CDR3 is CSVETSGSTDTQYF. CDR3 DNA sequence: TGCAGCGTTGAAACTAGCGGGAGCACAGATACGCAGTATTTT.

The chain carries TRBV5-1 and TRBJ2-1, with 7 positions matching TRBD2. CDR3 size: 15 residues. Germline CDR1 SGHRS, CDR2 YFSETQ. V shed 3 bases and J 8 bases; nucleotides not matched to a gene: 11. The CDR3 DNA sequence: TGCGCCAGCAGCTCCGATGGTTGGGCGGGGGATGAGCAGTTCTTC. This codes for CASSSDGWAGDEQFF.

The table lists this clonotype with a few counts. The rearrangement uses TRBV11-3 and TRBJ2-1; no reliable D call. CDR3 length: 14 amino acids. Germline loops: CDR1 SGHNT, CDR2 YENEEA. Between the trimmed V and J ends, which lost 6 bases and 8 bases, there was a span of 17 bases. This chain's CDR3 is CASSSFDLVDEQFF. CDR3 in DNA: TGTGCCAGCAGTAGCTTCGATCTTGTGGATGAGCAGTTCTTC.

The J gene is TRBJ1-5, the V gene TRBV7-3, with 10 nucleotides matching TRBD1. This CDR3 has 16 residues. The V gene's germline CDR1 is SGHTA and CDR2 FQGTGA. V dropped 8 bases and J dropped 5; count of bases not matched to a gene: 12. The CDR3 DNA reads TGTGCCAGCCTTGAAGACGGGACAGGGGTACATCAGCCCCAGCATTTT. Translation: CASLEDGTGVHQPQHF.

This clonotype has just a few counts. The chain combines TRBV28 with TRBJ2-7, with TRBD1 matching 11 bases. The germline CDR1 and CDR2 sequences are MDHEN and SYDVKM. The CDR3 is 15 residues long. V was clipped by 4 bases and J by 3 bases; unmatched bases: 5. CDR3 loop: CASSSPGTGGYEQYF. Written as DNA, the CDR3 is TGTGCCAGCAGTTCCCCGGGGACAGGGGGCTACGAGCAGTACTTC.

In this sample, this clonotype turned up a few times. CDR3 sequence: CAISESTGRADTQYF. In DNA, the CDR3 is TGTGCCATCAGTGAGTCGACAGGGCGGGCAGATACGCAGTATTTT. The J gene is TRBJ2-3, the V gene TRBV10-3, with TRBD1 identical over 7 bases. Germline V gives CDR1 ENHRY, CDR2 SYGVKD. The CDR3 extends over 15 amino acids. The junction had 4 bases not matched to a gene; V was cut back by 0 bases and J by 4 bases.

V and J are TRBV2 and TRBJ1-6; 8 bases map to TRBD1. J gave up 7 bases and V 5 bases, and 4 bases lay outside the gene matches. Germline values: CDR1 SNHLY, CDR2 FYNNEI. The CDR3 covers 14 residues. CDR3: CASSRQGTNSPLHF. CDR3 bases: TGTGCCAGCAGTAGACAGGGGACGAATTCACCCCTCCACTTT.

The table lists this clonotype with a few counts. The rearrangement joins TRBV11-1 to TRBJ2-1, with TRBD2 identical over 13 bases. The germline V gene encodes CDR1 SGHAT and CDR2 FQDESV (reference sequence). The CDR3 extends over 18 amino acids. V shed 5 bases and J 1 base; nucleotides not matched to a gene: 8. The CDR3 nucleotides read TGTGCCAGCAGCCTATGGACTAGCGGGGGCGGGTCCTACAATGAGCAGTTCTTC. Its translation: CASSLWTSGGGSYNEQFF.